Shown below are 21 T cell receptor beta chains from a single sample sequenced in a study of CD4 and CD8 cells across lung adenocarcinoma regions. One entry per CDR3 protein, called by TCRdb with MiXCR from the PCR reads. The sample contains 3,700 or so distinct CDR3 sequences, approximately 60% of which appear only once. Sequenced material: CD4+ T cells from the center of a lung tumor. Every receptor here comes from a male donor with lung adenocarcinoma. The CD4 and CD8 labels of this study may be unreliable.

The J gene is TRBJ2-1, the V gene TRBV6-1, with 8 bases aligning to TRBD2. Germline assignment: CDR1 MNHNS and CDR2 SASEGT. V was clipped by 4 bases and J by 6 bases; unmatched bases: 5. This CDR3 is 14 amino acids long. The chain's CDR3 is CASSGGTSFNEQFF. The CDR3 DNA sequence: TGTGCCAGCAGTGGAGGGACTAGTTTCAATGAGCAGTTCTTC.

This clonotype is medium-sized (0.01 to 0.1%) within its sample. V usage is TRBV6-1 and J usage is TRBJ1-1; the D is unclear. V lost 4 bases, J lost 10 bases, and 10 bases lay in between. Germline V gives CDR1 MNHNS, CDR2 SASEGT. The CDR3 consists of 11 residues. This CDR3 reads CASSVTTGAFF. The CDR3 nucleotides read TGTGCCAGCAGTGTGACGACGGGAGCTTTCTTT.

This chain links TRBV4-1 with TRBJ2-1, with 10 bases lining up with TRBD2. CDR1 and CDR2 from the germline V gene are MGHRA and YSYEKL. With V trimmed by 0 bases and J by 6 bases, 20 bases remained unmatched. The CDR3 contains 21 residues. The CDR3 coding sequence is TGCGCCAGCAGCCAAGAATTGGGAAGCGGGAGGGTGGGGGAATGGAGCAATGAGCAGTTCTTC. Its protein product is CASSQELGSGRVGEWSNEQFF.

There are a few counts of this clonotype. The chain combines TRBV6-1 with TRBJ2-3; no clear D. V lost 1 base and J 6 bases, leaving 8 bases between the germline ends. The CDR3 sequence is 13 residues long. Germline values: CDR1 MNHNS, CDR2 SASEGT. CDR3 sequence (DNA): TGTGCCAGCAGTGAAGGGGTGCCGGATACGCAGTATTTT. It yields the protein CASSEGVPDTQYF.

Comment on this clonotype: One end of the junction fails to match germline, which may point to a read error. This chain connects TRBV7-2 to TRBJ2-5; TRBD2 matches at 15 bases. This CDR3 has 17 amino acids. In germline, CDR1 is SGHTA, CDR2 FQGNSA. CDR3 sequence reads: CASSLGGLAGGGGLRNF. In DNA form, the CDR3 reads TGTGCCAGCAGCTTAGGGGGACTAGCGGGGGGCGGGGGGCTAAGAAACTTC.

The chain couples TRBV6-1 to TRBJ1-2; D gene uncertain. Trimming removed 8 bases from V and 4 bases from J, with 23 bases in between. Germline lookup yields CDR1 MNHNS and CDR2 SASEGT. The CDR3 sequence is 16 residues long. The DNA for the CDR3 is TGTGCCAGCTGCCTGATGACCTCCTTGGGGAGCTATGGCTACACCTTC. Protein: CASCLMTSLGSYGYTF.

The table lists this clonotype with a count of one. J is TRBJ1-1 and V is TRBV7-6; TRBD1 might be the D (5 bases). This CDR3 contains 13 residues. From germline, CDR1 is SGHVS and CDR2 FNYEAQ. Trimming left V 5 bases short and J 4 bases short, with 11 bases between. The CDR3 reads CASSPTTGTEAFF. The CDR3, as DNA: TGTGCCAGCAGCCCCACAACAGGCACTGAAGCTTTCTTT.

Here the CDR3 reads CASGAASGSANEQFF. Here the CDR3 DNA reads TGTGCCAGCGGAGCGGCTAGCGGGAGTGCCAATGAGCAGTTCTTC. V and J are TRBV6-1 and TRBJ2-1; 10 bases map to TRBD2. V was pared by 8 bases and J by 6 bases, with 10 bases of the junction left unmatched. The CDR3 is made up of 15 amino acids. Germline V gene lookup returns CDR1 MNHNS and CDR2 SASEGT.

The chain combines TRBV7-2 with TRBJ1-5; D gene uncertain. Trimming removed 3 bases from V and 3 bases from J, with 6 bases in between. Germline V CDR1 and CDR2: SGHTA, FQGNSA. CDR3 size: 13 residues. CDR3: CASSFTNNQPQHF. CDR3 bases: TGTGCCAGCAGCTTCACTAACAATCAGCCCCAGCATTTT.

The chain recombines TRBV6-1 with TRBJ2-5; D gene uncertain. The DNA end favors TRBJ2-7, so the J call may be wrong. CDR3 length: 14 residues. Per germline, CDR1 MNHNS and CDR2 SASEGT. CDR3 region: CASSRGPYRDEQYF. Written as DNA, the CDR3 is TGTGCCAGCTCAAGAGGCCCGTACCGGGACGAGCAGTACTTC.

CDR3 bases: TGCGCCAGCAGCCAAGATCGGAGCACAGATACGCAGTATTTT. Its protein is CASSQDRSTDTQYF. V gene TRBV4-1 combines with J gene TRBJ2-3, with D unclear. The V gene's germline CDR1 is MGHRA and CDR2 YSYEKL. The CDR3 consists of 14 residues. The V end lost 0 bases, the J end lost 0 bases, and 4 bases lay between the germline ends.

This clonotype was counted between two and nine times. DNA for the CDR3: TGTGCCAGCAGTTCCCAGGGGGGGAATGAAGCTTTCTTT. Its protein product is CASSSQGGNEAFF. The V and J genes are TRBV6-5 and TRBJ1-1; 7 bases line up with TRBD1. The CDR3 has 13 residues. The trim removed 4 bases at V and 7 bases at J, leaving 6 bases unmatched. Germline V gene data show CDR1 as MNHEY and CDR2 as SVGAGI.

This clonotype was picked up a small number of times. This chain uses TRBV6-1 with TRBJ2-3; 14 nucleotides match TRBD2. CDR1 and CDR2 from the germline V gene are MNHNS and SASEGT. The CDR3 runs 15 residues. Germline trimming cut 4 bases from V and 4 bases from J; bases unmatched to any gene: 1. The CDR3 DNA is TGTGCCAGCAGTGGACTAGCGGGAGGGCCAGATACGCAGTATTTT. Encoded protein: CASSGLAGGPDTQYF.

The genes are TRBV5-1 and TRBJ2-3; a possible D gene is TRBD2 (6 bases). The DNA end favors TRBJ2-1, so the J call may be wrong. The germline V gene has CDR1 SGHRS and CDR2 YFSETQ. This CDR3 is built from 15 residues. CDR3 residues: CASSGEERSYDTQFF. The CDR3 DNA reads as TGCGCCAGCAGCGGGGAGGAGAGGAGCTACGATACGCAGTTCTTC.

The J gene is TRBJ2-3, the V gene TRBV4-1; 7 nucleotides line up with TRBD1. The end of the DNA aligns better with TRBJ2-5, so the J call may be wrong. CDR1 MGHRA and CDR2 YSYEKL come from the germline V gene. The CDR3 is 14 amino acids. The chain's CDR3 is CASSHLGGSETQYF. The DNA for the CDR3 is TGCGCCAGCAGCCATCTAGGGGGCTCGGAGACCCAGTACTTC.

As to this clonotype: At one end the junction does not follow the germline gene, possibly because of a read error. The rearrangement joins TRBV10-2 to TRBJ2-3; D is unclear. The CDR3 runs to 14 residues. Germline assignment: CDR1 WSHSY and CDR2 SAAADI. This CDR3 is CASRGGCAKNTQYF. CDR3 nucleotide sequence: TGCGCCAGCAGGGGTGGGTGCGCCAAAAATACGCAGTATTTC.

This chain uses TRBV6-1 with TRBJ2-3; 7 bases match TRBD1. TRBJ2-7 matches the DNA end more closely, so the J call is doubtful. Germline assignment: CDR1 MNHNS and CDR2 SASEGT. The CDR3 is 16 amino acids. The CDR3, as DNA: TGTGCCAGCAGGGGGGAAGGGGGCCGGGACACAGAGACGCAGTACTTC. Residues: CASRGEGGRDTETQYF.

The CDR3 reads CASSEEYSTYNEQFF. CDR3 DNA: TGTGCCAGCAGTGAAGAATACAGCACCTACAATGAGCAGTTCTTC. This chain links TRBV6-1 with TRBJ2-1, with D hard to call. The germline CDR1 and CDR2 sequences are MNHNS and SASEGT. V lost 1 base and J 2 bases, leaving 9 bases between the germline ends. The CDR3 sequence is 15 residues long.

With regard to this clonotype: At one of its ends the junction is not consistent with the germline gene, which may arise from a read error. The chain carries TRBV6-5 and TRBJ2-2; D remains ambiguous. CDR1 and CDR2 (germline): MNHEY, SVGAGI. The CDR3 is made up of 14 amino acids. CDR3 amino acids: CASSSSTDGGELFF. CDR3 sequence (DNA): TGTGCCAGCAGTTCCTCCACGGACGGCGGTGAGCTGTTTTTC.

Sample share makes this clonotype medium-sized. The V and J genes are TRBV27 and TRBJ2-3; D unresolved. Germline V lookup: CDR1 MNHEY, CDR2 SMNVEV (reference sequence). The CDR3 contains 13 residues. V was shortened by 6 bases and J by 3 bases, with 10 bases between the two germline ends. CDR3 nucleotides: TGTGCCAGCAGCCGGACCCGTACAGATACGCAGTATTTT. As protein: CASSRTRTDTQYF.

The chain links TRBV11-2 to TRBJ2-1; D unclear. V was cut by 5 bases and J by 4 bases, with 12 bases left in between. There are 14 residues in the CDR3. Germline lookup yields CDR1 SGHAT and CDR2 FQNNGV. CDR3 nucleotides: TGTGCCAGCAGCCCTCCGTCGAGTTACAATGAGCAGTTCTTC. Amino acid sequence: CASSPPSSYNEQFF.